These T cell receptor beta chains were read from a single sample in a study of Ad26.COV2.S vaccination and SARS-CoV-2 variants. Clones were sequenced by immunoSEQ multiplex PCR, and TCRdb holds only the in-frame ones, with some missing. The sample contains 500,000 or so clones, 75% to 90% of which appear only once. This specimen was peripheral blood, taken in a trial of Ad26.COV2.S vaccine versus placebo. These receptors were taken from a person aged 18-65 years who received the Ad26.COV2.S COVID-19 vaccine or a placebo. Both conserved end residues are part of each CDR3. A D gene is named only where the DNA matches it firmly.

-	TRBV4-2	14	TRBJ2-5	CASSQSKLQETQYF
-	TRBV28	15	TRBJ1-5	CASTEGGLAGQPQHF
-	TRBV7-2	13	TRBJ1-1	CASSFVMATEAFF
TRBD1	TRBV5-1	15	TRBJ2-3	CASSSAGQASDTQYF
-	TRBV5-4	19	TRBJ2-6	CASSLEGVVVGSGANVLTF
-	TRBV9	14	TRBJ1-2	CASSETVTNYGYTF
-	TRBV7-3	13	TRBJ2-1	CASSLSPPNEQFF
TRBD1	TRBV5-6	19	TRBJ1-5	CASSLSLGWVRGQDQPQHF
TRBD2	TRBV9	16	TRBJ2-5	CASSALAGGPWETQYF
TRBD1	TRBV7-8	15	TRBJ1-5	CASSLDRQGHQPQHF
-	TRBV3-1/TRBV3-2	15	TRBJ1-1	CASSQFSFGATEAFF
-	TRBV5-4	13	TRBJ1-3	CASSLVGENTIYF
TRBD1	TRBV9	17	TRBJ1-1	CASSGTGQGYLDTEAFF
-	TRBV19	14	TRBJ1-1	CASSIERGRTEAFF
TRBD2	TRBV24-1	16	TRBJ2-1	CATSDPTSGRKNEQFF
-	TRBV5-5	13	TRBJ1-6	CASGEGATSPLHF
TRBD1	TRBV5-5	17	TRBJ1-1	CASSLRQQGIMNTEAFF
-	TRBV28	12	TRBJ1-2	CASGSPPYGYTF
-	TRBV29-1	13	TRBJ1-4	CSVAWGGNEKLFF
TRBD1	TRBV19	14	TRBJ2-2	CASRDRVNTGELFF
TRBD1	TRBV7-8	14	TRBJ1-1	CASSVGQGTPEAFF
-	TRBV3-1/TRBV3-2	13	TRBJ2-7	CASSQDDGSSQYF
-	TRBV27	12	TRBJ1-5	CASRGPGGPQHF
-	TRBV5-1	14	TRBJ2-2	CASSLGPATGELFF
-	TRBV5-1	14	TRBJ1-1	CASGRGVQNTEAFF
TRBD1	TRBV27	15	TRBJ1-5	CASRPGQISNQPQHF
-	TRBV5-6	15	TRBJ1-2	CASSLETGSNYGYTF
TRBD2	TRBV7-2	14	TRBJ2-1	CASSSSGRIDEQFF
-	TRBV7-9	13	TRBJ1-1	CASSRGEGTEAFF
-	TRBV13	17	TRBJ1-2	CASSARTTGRLDYGYTF
-	TRBV5-6	14	TRBJ2-1	CASSLGNMGNEQFF
TRBD1	TRBV7-2	15	TRBJ1-1	CASSQQGGVGTEAFF
-	TRBV12-3/TRBV12-4	13	TRBJ1-5	CASSFDKNQPQHF
TRBD2	TRBV10-3	17	TRBJ2-1	CAISGPGLDSSYNEQFF
-	TRBV12-5	14	TRBJ1-5	CASGLGPPGGPQHF
-	TRBV7-9	13	TRBJ1-2	CASSPLKDYGYTF
-	TRBV7-2	14	TRBJ2-1	CASSLPTVYNEQFF
-	TRBV3-1/TRBV3-2	14	TRBJ1-4	CASRNLGRTEKLFF
TRBD2	TRBV29-1	16	TRBJ2-7	CSVEGLAAGGPYEQYF
-	TRBV7-9	16	TRBJ1-4	CASSAGHHATNEKLFF
-	TRBV5-4	18	TRBJ2-1	CASSLPRSGDSYMDEQFF
TRBD1	TRBV7-3	15	TRBJ1-5	CASSPYRGRNQPQHF
-	TRBV7-2	13	TRBJ2-1	CASSSLGMGEQFF
-	TRBV28	15	TRBJ1-1	CASSLEPRTGTEAFF
TRBD1	TRBV7-9	15	TRBJ1-1	CASSHKQGAYTEAFF
-	TRBV7-2	12	TRBJ1-2	CASRYTGTGYTF
-	TRBV10-3	14	TRBJ2-3	CAIRDSVGTDTQYF
TRBD1	TRBV18	15	TRBJ1-2	CASSPPSGGNYGYTF
TRBD1	TRBV30	14	TRBJ1-4	CAWSRTGGDEKLFF
-	TRBV14	15	TRBJ1-2	CASSQLKDSRDGYTF
-	TRBV19	22	TRBJ2-1	CASSMISGADGRALFSYNEQFF
-	TRBV27	14	TRBJ2-5	CASSLRDHEETQYF
-	TRBV2	14	TRBJ1-6	CASSVTRDGSPLHF
-	TRBV19	15	TRBJ2-2	CASHRARGNTGELFF
TRBD1	TRBV2	12	TRBJ1-2	CASGDRNYGYTF
-	TRBV6-5	16	TRBJ1-2	CASSYSRTSLGYGYTF
-	TRBV6-5	16	TRBJ1-5	CASSSAVASSNQPQHF
-	TRBV5-4	13	TRBJ1-1	CASSLGVETEAFF
-	TRBV7-2	14	TRBJ2-1	CASSRPGTYNEQFF